This is a list of T cell receptor beta chains from one sample in a study of immune heterogeneity within non-small cell lung tumors. TCRdb fed the multiplex PCR reads into MiXCR, producing one record per CDR3 protein. The table records roughly 15,000 distinct CDR3 sequences, 25% to 35% of them present only once. The sequencing sample was made of lung tumor tissue. Receptor source: a woman aged 45 to 65 with non-small cell lung cancer. Each CDR3 is given with its conserved first and last residue. Each record gives: clone size, J gene, V gene, D gene, CDR3 DNA, CDR3 protein. The D gene is left open where the match is weak. Clone size is shown for a subset of rows, as once, few, many or a class of expanded clone.

.,TRBJ1-6,TRBV28,.,TGTGCCAGCAGTAAGGCTATCTATAATTCACCCCTCCACTTT,CASSKAIYNSPLHF
many,TRBJ2-1,TRBV10-2,TRBD2,TGCGCCTGTGGGGAGGGAGGTGAGCAGTTCTTC,CACGEGGEQFF
.,TRBJ2-5,TRBV20-1,.,TGCAGTGCTAGAGGTTATCGGGAGTACCAAGAGACCAAGTACTTC,CSARGYREYQETKYF
few,TRBJ2-3,TRBV12-3/TRBV12-4,.,TGTGCCAGCAGTCGCCCCGAGTTGGACACAGATACGCAGTATTTT,CASSRPELDTDTQYF
few,TRBJ1-4,TRBV2,.,TGTGCCAGCACCGCCGGGGGGAAAGCTGAAAAACTGTTTTTT,CASTAGGKAEKLFF
.,TRBJ1-5,TRBV19,.,TGTGCCAGTAGTATAGTCCGGGGCCCAAGGCAGCCCCAGCATTTT,CASSIVRGPRQPQHF
.,TRBJ2-5,TRBV12-3/TRBV12-4,.,TGTGCCAGCAGTTCGACTACCTGGGAGACCCAGTACTTC,CASSSTTWETQYF
.,TRBJ2-3,TRBV7-9,TRBD2,TGTGCCAGCAGCCCGAGGACTAGCTGGGATACGCAGTATTTT,CASSPRTSWDTQYF
few,TRBJ1-2,TRBV19,.,TGTGCCAGTAGTATGGCTTCTGACCCCTGGGGCTATGGCTACACCTTC,CASSMASDPWGYGYTF
many,TRBJ2-1,TRBV19,.,TGTGCCAGTAGTATAGGTGGGGGGTTCAATGAGCAGTTCTTC,CASSIGGGFNEQFF
many,TRBJ2-3,TRBV3-1,TRBD2,TGTGCCAGCAGCCAACTAGCGGGGGGCACAGATACGCAGTATTTT,CASSQLAGGTDTQYF
.,TRBJ2-7,TRBV27,TRBD1,TGTGCCAGCAGTTTAACCGGGACAGGGGGGCGCGAGCAGTACTTC,CASSLTGTGGREQYF
few,TRBJ1-1,TRBV7-9,.,TGTGCCAGCAGCCCCGGACTTCAGAACACTGAAGCTTTCTTT,CASSPGLQNTEAFF
.,TRBJ2-3,TRBV28,.,TGTGCCAGCAGTCTGACAGGTGGGACTAGCACAGATACGCAGTATTTT,CASSLTGGTSTDTQYF
many,TRBJ1-1,TRBV28,.,TGTGCCAGCAGTCCAACGAGGTTTGTGAACACTGAAGCTTTCTTT,CASSPTRFVNTEAFF
.,TRBJ2-1,TRBV7-9,.,TGTGCCAGCAGCCGAGTGTCGGGTTACTACAATGAGCAGTTCTTC,CASSRVSGYYNEQFF
many,TRBJ2-3,TRBV5-5,.,TGTGCCAGCAGCTTCATCGACAGCACAGATACGCAGTATTTT,CASSFIDSTDTQYF
.,TRBJ1-3,TRBV20-1,TRBD1,TGCAGTGCAACGGGACAGAGTCTCATCTCTGGAAACACCATATATTTT,CSATGQSLISGNTIYF
few,TRBJ1-2,TRBV20-1,.,TGCAGTGCTGGGGAGATCTACACCTTC,CSAGEIYTF
.,TRBJ2-2,TRBV6-5,.,TGTGCCAGCAGTACTTACAGGGTTTTCGGTTTCGCGAACACCGGGGAGCTGTTTTTT,CASSTYRVFGFANTGELFF
once,TRBJ2-3,TRBV18,TRBD2,TGTGCCAGCTTACCACGGGGGGATACAGATACGCAGTATTTT,CASLPRGDTDTQYF
.,TRBJ2-7,TRBV11-2,TRBD2,TGTGCCAGCAGGAGGTCTAGCGGGGGCGTCTACGAGCAGTACTTC,CASRRSSGGVYEQYF
medium-sized,TRBJ1-5,TRBV19,TRBD1,TGTGCCACCGCCCTCAGGGACAGGGTGGATCAGCCCCAGCATTTT,CATALRDRVDQPQHF
many,TRBJ2-1,TRBV7-2,TRBD2,TGTGCCAGCAGCTTAGCTAGCGGGATATACAATGAGCAGTTCTTC,CASSLASGIYNEQFF
medium-sized,TRBJ2-3,TRBV28,TRBD1,TGTGCCAGCATGGAGGGGGTACAGGGGGTAGATACGCAGTATTTT,CASMEGVQGVDTQYF
medium-sized,TRBJ1-2,TRBV28,TRBD1,TGTGCCAGCAGAACCGTACAGGGGGCACGGGGCTACACCTTC,CASRTVQGARGYTF